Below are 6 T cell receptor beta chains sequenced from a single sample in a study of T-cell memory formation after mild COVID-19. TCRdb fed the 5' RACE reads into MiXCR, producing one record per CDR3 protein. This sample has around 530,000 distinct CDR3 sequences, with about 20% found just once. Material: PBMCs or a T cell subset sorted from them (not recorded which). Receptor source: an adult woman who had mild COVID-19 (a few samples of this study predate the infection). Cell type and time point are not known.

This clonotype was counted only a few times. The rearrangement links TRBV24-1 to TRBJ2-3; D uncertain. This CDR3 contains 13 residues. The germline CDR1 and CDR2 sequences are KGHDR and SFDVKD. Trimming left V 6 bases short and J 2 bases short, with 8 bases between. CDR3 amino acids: CATSPGYTDTQYF. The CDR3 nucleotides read TGTGCCACCAGTCCGGGTTACACAGATACGCAGTATTTT.

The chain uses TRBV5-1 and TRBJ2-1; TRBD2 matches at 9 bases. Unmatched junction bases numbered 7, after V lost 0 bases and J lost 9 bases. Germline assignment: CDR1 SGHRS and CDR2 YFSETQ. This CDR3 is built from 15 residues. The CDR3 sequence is CASSLVAGGLGEQFF. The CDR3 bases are TGCGCCAGCAGCTTGGTTGCGGGGGGGCTCGGTGAGCAGTTCTTC. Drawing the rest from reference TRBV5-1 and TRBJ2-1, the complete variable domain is KAGVTQTPRYLIKTRGQQVTLSCSPISGHRSVSWYQQTPGQGLQFLFEYFSETQRNKGNFPGRFSGRQFSNSRSEMNVSTLELGDSALYLCASSLVAGGLGEQFFGPGTRLTVL.

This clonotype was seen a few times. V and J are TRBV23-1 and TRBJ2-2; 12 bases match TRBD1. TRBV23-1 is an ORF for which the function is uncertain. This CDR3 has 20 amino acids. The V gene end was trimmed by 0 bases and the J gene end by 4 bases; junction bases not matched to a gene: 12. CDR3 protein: CASSQSRGDRGRGSTGELFF. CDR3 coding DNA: TGCGCCAGCAGTCAATCGCGCGGGGACAGGGGGCGCGGGAGCACCGGGGAGCTGTTTTTT.

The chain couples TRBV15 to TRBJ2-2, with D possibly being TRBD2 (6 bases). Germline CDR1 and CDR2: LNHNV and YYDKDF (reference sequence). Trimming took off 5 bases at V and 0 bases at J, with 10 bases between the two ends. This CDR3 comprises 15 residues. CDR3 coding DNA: TGTGCCACCAGCTCCGGGACTTCGAACACCGGGGAGCTGTTTTTT. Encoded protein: CATSSGTSNTGELFF.

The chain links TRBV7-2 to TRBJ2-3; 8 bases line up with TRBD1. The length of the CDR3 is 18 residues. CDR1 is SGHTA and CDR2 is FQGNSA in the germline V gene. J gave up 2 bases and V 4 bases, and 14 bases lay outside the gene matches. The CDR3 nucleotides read TGTGCCAGCAGCTCCCGGACAGGGCTCCATCGAACCACAGATACGCAGTATTTT. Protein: CASSSRTGLHRTTDTQYF.

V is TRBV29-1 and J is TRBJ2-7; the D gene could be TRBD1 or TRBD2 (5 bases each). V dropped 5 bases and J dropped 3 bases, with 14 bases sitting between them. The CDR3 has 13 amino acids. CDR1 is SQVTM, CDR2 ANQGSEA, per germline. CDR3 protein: CSVYRGEHYEQYF. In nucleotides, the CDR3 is TGCAGCGTTTATAGAGGGGAACACTACGAGCAGTACTTC.